The clone carrying this TCR beta chain appeared many times. Its target is not known. Every patient underwent thyroid surgery untreated. The sample comes from a study of metastatic and nonmetastatic thyroid tumors. Overall study context: Patients with malignant and benign thyroid disease provided blood and tumor or nodule tissue, whose repertoires were compared. Study-level findings and limits: It was reported that TCR beta diversity was significantly higher in malignant thyroid tumors than benign nodules, in blood and tumor.

The CDR3 is 18 amino acids. Trimming pared 3 bases from V and 2 bases from J, leaving 22 bases between. In germline, CDR1 is SGDLS, CDR2 YYNGEE. Using MiXCR, TCRdb reanalyzed the PCR reads. Here the sample spans about 93,000 clones, approximately 12% being singletons. This rearrangement joins TRBV9 to TRBJ2-3, with unresolved D. The TCR comes from a female donor with papillary thyroid cancer or a benign thyroid nodule (not recorded which). Some clones in this sample may be carry-over from other donors' samples. Sequences were obtained from blood. Here the CDR3 DNA reads TGTGCCAGCAGCGCCCGCCCACCCTTGATATTCCTCACAGATACGCAGTATTTT. Translating it yields CASSARPPLIFLTDTQYF.